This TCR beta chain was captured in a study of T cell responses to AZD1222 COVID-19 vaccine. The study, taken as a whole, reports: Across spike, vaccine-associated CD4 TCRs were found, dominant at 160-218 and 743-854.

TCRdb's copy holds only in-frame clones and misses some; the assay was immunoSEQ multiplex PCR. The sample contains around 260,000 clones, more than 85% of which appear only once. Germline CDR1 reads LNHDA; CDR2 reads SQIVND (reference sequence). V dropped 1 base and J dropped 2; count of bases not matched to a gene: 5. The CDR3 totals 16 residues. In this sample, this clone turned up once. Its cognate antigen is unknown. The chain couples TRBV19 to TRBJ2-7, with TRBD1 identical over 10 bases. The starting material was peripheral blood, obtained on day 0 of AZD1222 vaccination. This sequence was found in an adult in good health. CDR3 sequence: CASSIASGTGAYEQYF. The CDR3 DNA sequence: TGTGCCAGTAGTATAGCAAGCGGGACAGGGGCCTACGAGCAGTACTTC.